Sequencing of this T cell receptor (beta chain) was carried out in a study of graft-versus-host responses after intestinal transplantation. Looking at the study overall: Anti-thymocyte globulin induction was given to all recipients, followed by tacrolimus and steroids for around three years.

Note on this clone: The antigen is unknown.

Points from the study as a whole: Early post-transplant falls in HvG clones accompanied the peak levels of circulating GvH clones. Detected in recipient marrow were GvH clones, some of which were first observed in ileum or blood.

Only in-frame clones appear in the TCRdb table, and some are missing; sequencing was by immunoSEQ multiplex PCR. The table has 90,000 to 130,000 clones, over 85% seen once. The CDR3 is 16 residues long. Trimming cost V 0 bases and J 3 bases, with 15 bases left between them. Germline V CDR1 and CDR2: SGHNT, YYREEE (reference sequence). The sample was unstimulated CD4+ T cells sorted from spleen or lymph node cells, taken before transplant. V gene TRBV5-4 combines with J gene TRBJ1-2; no clear D. This TCR was sampled from a human donor who was the organ donor for an intestinal transplant. CDR3 region: CASSLAGKTVDYGYTF. The CDR3 region has the DNA TGTGCCAGCAGCTTGGCCGGGAAAACGGTGGACTATGGCTACACCTTC.